This TCR beta chain is drawn from a study of precursors of human CD4 cytotoxic T cells listed by TCRdb under 2018. A note on the overall study: In total, CD4+ memory subsets from some 14 donors went into the bulk TCR-seq analysis. Sequences for both the TCRalpha and TCRbeta chains came out of the TCR-seq analysis of 15 or so donors (table S7).

This clonotype is labeled large (0.1 to 1%). This clone's antigen is unknown. No base-level quality is on record; no much larger clone is a single base apart. The run used an Illumina MiSeq. The published analysis was carried out like this. To quantify repertoire diversity, the Shannon-Wiener index was calculated using VDJtools. A TCRbeta clonotype counted as expanded if its clonotype frequency was 3 or higher. TCRdb trimmed the raw reads at Q25, called clones with MiXCR and kept productive beta chains. Every distinct CDR3 protein forms one entry, paired with its most common genes and DNA. These V and J calls derive from TCRdb rather than the authors' analysis. Present in this sample are roughly 640 distinct CDR3 sequences, approximately 15% of which were seen just once. The ten biggest clones cover 11% of the sample. General conclusions and limits of the study: Only 13 of the 14 donors were included in some bulk TCR-seq comparisons, suggesting that not every subset was available for every donor. According to the authors, an observational design in humans cannot definitively determine the direction of differentiation between precursor and effector cells. A larger fraction of IL-7Rhigh TEMRA clonotypes than of TEM or TCM clonotypes was made up of expanded effector clonotypes. Compared with TCM and TEM subsets, the IL-7Rhigh and IL-7R- TEMRA subsets had more restricted TCR repertoires, with lower diversity and more expanded clonotypes.

To test for a precursor-effector relationship among CD4 cytotoxic T cells, four sorted CD4+ memory subsets (TCM, TEM, IL-7Rhigh TEMRA, IL-7R- TEMRA) underwent bulk UMI-based TCR sequencing. Cells were obtained from peripheral blood mononuclear cells isolated from human blood. Including cysteine and phenylalanine, the CDR3 has 14 amino acids. Left in the record is the CDR3 DNA by itself, 42 bases read in frame from the first base. As encoded in the germline V gene, CDR1 is SQVTM while CDR2 is ANQGSEA. The V end loses 4 bases and the J end loses 3 bases, and a stretch of 15 bases separates them. The V and J segments used are TRBV29-1 and TRBJ2-5, with the D gene not confidently named. The TCR originated in a human donor in good health. The sample taken for sequencing was memory CD4+ T cells from blood (PBMCs). The nucleotide sequence reads as follows: TGCAGCGTTGCTACTCAGCTTGCCGAAGAGACCCAGTACTTC. Translation gives CSVATQLAEETQYF.